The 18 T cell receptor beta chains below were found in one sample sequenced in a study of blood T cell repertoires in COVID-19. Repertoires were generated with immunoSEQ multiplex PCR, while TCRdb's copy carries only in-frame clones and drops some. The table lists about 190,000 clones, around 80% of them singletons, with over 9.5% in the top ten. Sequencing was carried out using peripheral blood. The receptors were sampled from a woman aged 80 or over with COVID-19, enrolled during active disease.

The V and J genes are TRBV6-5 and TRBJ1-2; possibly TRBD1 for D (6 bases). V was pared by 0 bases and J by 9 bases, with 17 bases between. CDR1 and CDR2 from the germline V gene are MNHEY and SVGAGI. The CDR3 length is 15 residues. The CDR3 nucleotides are TGTGCCAGCAGTTACTCGAAGGCAGGGGCGGAACGCTACACCTTC. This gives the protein CASSYSKAGAERYTF.

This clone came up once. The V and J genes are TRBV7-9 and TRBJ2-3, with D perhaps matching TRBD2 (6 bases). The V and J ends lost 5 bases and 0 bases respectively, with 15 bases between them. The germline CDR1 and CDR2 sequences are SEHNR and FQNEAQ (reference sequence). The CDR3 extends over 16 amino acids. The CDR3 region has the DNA TGTGCCAGCAGCCCCGCGATAGCGGTGAGCACAGATACGCAGTATTTT. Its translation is CASSPAIAVSTDTQYF.

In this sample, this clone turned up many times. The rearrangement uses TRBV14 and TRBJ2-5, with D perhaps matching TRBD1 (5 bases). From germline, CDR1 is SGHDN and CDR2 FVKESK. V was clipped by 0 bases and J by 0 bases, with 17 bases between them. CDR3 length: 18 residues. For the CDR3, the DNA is TGTGCCAGCAGCCAAGAGACCCCACAGTCAGGGAACCAAGAGACCCAGTACTTC. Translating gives CASSQETPQSGNQETQYF.

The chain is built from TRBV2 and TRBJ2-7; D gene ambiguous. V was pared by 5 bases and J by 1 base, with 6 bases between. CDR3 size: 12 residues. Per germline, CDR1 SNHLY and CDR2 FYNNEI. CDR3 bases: TGTGCCAGCAGTACGGGTTCCTACGAGCAGTACTTC. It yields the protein CASSTGSYEQYF.

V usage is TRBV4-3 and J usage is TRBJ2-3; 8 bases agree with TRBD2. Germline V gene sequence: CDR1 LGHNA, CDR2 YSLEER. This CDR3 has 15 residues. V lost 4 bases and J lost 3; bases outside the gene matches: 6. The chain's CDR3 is CASSLERGPTDTQYF. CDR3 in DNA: TGCGCCAGCAGCCTTGAGCGGGGGCCGACAGATACGCAGTATTTT.

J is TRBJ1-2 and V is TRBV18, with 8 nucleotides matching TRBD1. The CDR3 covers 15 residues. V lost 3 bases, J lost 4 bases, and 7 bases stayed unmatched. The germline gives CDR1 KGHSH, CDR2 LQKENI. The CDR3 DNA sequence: TGTGCCAGCTCACCCCCCGGACAGGGAAGCTATGGCTACACCTTC. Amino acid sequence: CASSPPGQGSYGYTF. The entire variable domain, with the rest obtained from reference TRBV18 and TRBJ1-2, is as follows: NAGVMQNPRHLVRRRGQEARLRCSPMKGHSHVYWYRQLPEEGLKFMVYLQKENIIDESGMPKERFSAEFPKEGPSILRIQQVVRGDSAAYFCASSPPGQGSYGYTFGSGTRLTVV.

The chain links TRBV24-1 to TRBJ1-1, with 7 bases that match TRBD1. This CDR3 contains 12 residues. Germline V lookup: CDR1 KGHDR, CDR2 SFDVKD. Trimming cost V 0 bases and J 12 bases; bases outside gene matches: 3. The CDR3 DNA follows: TGTGCCACCAGTGATTTGGACAGGGTAACTTTCTTT. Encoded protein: CATSDLDRVTFF.

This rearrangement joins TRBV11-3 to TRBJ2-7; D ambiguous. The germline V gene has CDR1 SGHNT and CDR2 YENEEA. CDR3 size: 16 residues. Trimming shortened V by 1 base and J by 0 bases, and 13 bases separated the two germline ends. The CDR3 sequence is CASSLGGRWSSYEQYF. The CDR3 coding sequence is TGTGCCAGCAGCTTAGGAGGTCGTTGGAGCTCCTACGAGCAGTACTTC.

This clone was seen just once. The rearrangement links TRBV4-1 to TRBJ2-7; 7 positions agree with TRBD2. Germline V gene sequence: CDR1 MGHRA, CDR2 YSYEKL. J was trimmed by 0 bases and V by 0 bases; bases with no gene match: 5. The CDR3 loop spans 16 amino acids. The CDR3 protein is CASSQEIASGSYEQYF. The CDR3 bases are TGCGCCAGCAGCCAAGAGATCGCTAGCGGCTCCTACGAGCAGTACTTC.

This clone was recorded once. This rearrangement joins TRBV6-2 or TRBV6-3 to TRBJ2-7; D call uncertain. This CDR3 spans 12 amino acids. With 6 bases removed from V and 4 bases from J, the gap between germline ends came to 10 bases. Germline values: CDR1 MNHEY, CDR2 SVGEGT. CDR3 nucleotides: TGTGCCAGCAGCCGATTACGGTACGAGCAGTACTTC. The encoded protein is CASSRLRYEQYF.

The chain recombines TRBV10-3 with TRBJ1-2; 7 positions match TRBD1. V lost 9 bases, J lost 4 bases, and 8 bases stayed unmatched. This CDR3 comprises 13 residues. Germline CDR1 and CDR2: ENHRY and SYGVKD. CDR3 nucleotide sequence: TGTGCCATTTGGACAGGAGGGGGCTATGGCTACACCTTC. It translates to CAIWTGGGYGYTF.

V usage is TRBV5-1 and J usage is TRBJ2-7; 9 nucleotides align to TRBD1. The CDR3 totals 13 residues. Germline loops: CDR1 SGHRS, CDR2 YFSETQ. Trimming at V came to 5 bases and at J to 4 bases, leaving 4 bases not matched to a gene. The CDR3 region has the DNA TGCGCCAGCAGTTCGGGACAGGGTTACGAGCAGTACTTC. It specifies CASSSGQGYEQYF.

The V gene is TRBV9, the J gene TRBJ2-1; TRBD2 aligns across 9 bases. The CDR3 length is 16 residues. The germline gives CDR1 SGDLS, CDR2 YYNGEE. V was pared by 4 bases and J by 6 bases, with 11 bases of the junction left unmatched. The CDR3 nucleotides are TGTGCCAGCAGCCCCCGGGTAGCGGGGGTTCTCAATGAGCAGTTCTTC. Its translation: CASSPRVAGVLNEQFF.

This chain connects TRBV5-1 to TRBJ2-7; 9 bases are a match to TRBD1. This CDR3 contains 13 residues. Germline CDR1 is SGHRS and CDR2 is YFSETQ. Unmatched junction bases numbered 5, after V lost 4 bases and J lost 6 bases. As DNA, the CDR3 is TGCGCCAGCAGCGGGGGGGACAGGGCCGAGCAGTACTTC. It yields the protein CASSGGDRAEQYF.

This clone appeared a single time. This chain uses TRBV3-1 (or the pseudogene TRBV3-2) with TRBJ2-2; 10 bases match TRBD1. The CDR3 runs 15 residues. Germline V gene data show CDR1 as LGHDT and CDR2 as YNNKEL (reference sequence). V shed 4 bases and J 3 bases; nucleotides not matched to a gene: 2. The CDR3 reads CASSLTGGDTGELFF. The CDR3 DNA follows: TGTGCCAGCAGCCTGACAGGGGGCGACACCGGGGAGCTGTTTTTT.

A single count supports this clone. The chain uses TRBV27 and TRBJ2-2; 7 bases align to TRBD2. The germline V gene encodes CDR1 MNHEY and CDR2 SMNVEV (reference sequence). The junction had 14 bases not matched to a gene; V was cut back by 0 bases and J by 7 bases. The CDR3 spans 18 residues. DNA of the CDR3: TGTGCCAGCAGTTTATCGTTGATAAGCGGGGACGGGCACGGGGAGCTGTTTTTT. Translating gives CASSLSLISGDGHGELFF.

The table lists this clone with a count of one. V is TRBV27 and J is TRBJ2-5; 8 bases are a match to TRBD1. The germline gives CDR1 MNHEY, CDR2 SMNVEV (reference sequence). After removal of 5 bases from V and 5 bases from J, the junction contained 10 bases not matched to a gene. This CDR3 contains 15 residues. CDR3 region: CASSPFPGGWETQYF. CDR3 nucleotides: TGTGCCAGCAGTCCTTTTCCAGGGGGCTGGGAGACCCAGTACTTC.

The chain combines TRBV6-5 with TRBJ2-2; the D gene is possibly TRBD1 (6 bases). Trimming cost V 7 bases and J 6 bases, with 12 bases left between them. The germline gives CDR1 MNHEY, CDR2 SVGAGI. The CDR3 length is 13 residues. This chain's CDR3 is CASNRQASGELFF. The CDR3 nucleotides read TGTGCCAGCAACAGACAGGCATCCGGGGAGCTGTTTTTT.